Below, one T cell receptor (beta chain) is given with its context. V shed 6 bases and J shed 0 bases, with 6 bases lying between them. The CDR3 runs 13 residues. Study processing details: Counts of nucleated cells, estimated from reference gene primer amplification, were obtained. Assay used: immunoSEQ multiplex PCR; TCRdb lists only in-frame clones, some missing. V and J calls and clone size are given by that table; D and trimming were obtained from the DNA. The table lists about 140,000 clones, roughly 88% of them singletons. The sample comes from a study of blood T cell repertoires in COVID-19. Study summary: Collection of acute and convalescent COVID-19 samples took place in the United States, Italy and Spain. PBMCs, B-cell-depleted T cells, or T cells were the source of the cDNA or gDNA that made up the material.

The chain is built from TRBV12-3 or TRBV12-4 and TRBJ1-5; D remains ambiguous. The sequence was collected from a man aged 60-69 years with active or convalescent COVID-19. Material: peripheral blood. CDR3 in amino acids: CASSQISNQPQHF. The CDR3 DNA reads TGTGCCAGCAGCCAGATTAGCAATCAGCCCCAGCATTTT.